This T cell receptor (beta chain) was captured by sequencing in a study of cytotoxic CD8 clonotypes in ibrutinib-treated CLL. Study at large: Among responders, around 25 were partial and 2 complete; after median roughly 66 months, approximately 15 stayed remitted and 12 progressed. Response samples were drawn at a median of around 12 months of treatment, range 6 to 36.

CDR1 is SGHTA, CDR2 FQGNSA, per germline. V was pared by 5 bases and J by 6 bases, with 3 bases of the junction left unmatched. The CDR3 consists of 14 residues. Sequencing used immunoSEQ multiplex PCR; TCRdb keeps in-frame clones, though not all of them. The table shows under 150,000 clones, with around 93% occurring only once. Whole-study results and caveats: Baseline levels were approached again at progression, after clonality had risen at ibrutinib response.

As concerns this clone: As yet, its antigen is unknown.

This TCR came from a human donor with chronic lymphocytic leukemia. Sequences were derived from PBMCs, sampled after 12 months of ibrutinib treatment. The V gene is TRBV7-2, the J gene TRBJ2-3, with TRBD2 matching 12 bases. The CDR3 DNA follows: TGTGCCAGCAGCCCTCTAGCGGGAGGGGATACGCAGTATTTT. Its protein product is CASSPLAGGDTQYF. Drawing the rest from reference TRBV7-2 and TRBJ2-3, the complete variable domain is GAGVSQSPSNKVTEKGKDVELRCDPISGHTALYWYRQSLGQGLEFLIYFQGNSAPDKSGLPSDRFSAERTGGSVSTLTIQRTQQEDSAVYLCASSPLAGGDTQYFGPGTRLTVL.